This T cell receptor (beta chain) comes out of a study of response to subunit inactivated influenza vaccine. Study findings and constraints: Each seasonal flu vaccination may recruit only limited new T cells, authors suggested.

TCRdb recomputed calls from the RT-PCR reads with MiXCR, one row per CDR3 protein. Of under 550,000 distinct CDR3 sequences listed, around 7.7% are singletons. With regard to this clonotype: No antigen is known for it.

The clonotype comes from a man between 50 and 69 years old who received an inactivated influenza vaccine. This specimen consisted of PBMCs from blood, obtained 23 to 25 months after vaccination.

The CDR3: CASSLGGGANGNTEAFF. For the CDR3, the DNA is TGTGCCAGCAGTCTGGGTGGAGGGGCAAATGGGAACACTGAAGCTTTCTTT. The chain couples TRBV12-3 or TRBV12-4 to TRBJ1-1; a possible D gene is TRBD1 (5 bases). V lost 5 bases to trimming and J lost 1 base, with 20 bases between them. CDR3 length equals 17 residues.